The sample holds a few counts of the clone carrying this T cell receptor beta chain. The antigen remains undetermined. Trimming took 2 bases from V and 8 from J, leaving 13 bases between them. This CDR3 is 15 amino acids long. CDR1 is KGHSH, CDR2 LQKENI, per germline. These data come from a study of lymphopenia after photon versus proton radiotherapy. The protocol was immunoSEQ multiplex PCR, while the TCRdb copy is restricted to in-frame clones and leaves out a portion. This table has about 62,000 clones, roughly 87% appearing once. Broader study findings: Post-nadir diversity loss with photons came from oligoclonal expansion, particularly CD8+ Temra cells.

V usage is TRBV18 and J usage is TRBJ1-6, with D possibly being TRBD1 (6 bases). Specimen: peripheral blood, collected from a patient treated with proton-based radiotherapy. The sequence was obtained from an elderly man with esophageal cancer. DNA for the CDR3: TGTGCCAGCTCACCAGAAGGGGGGCGATATTCACCCCTCCACTTT. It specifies CASSPEGGRYSPLHF.